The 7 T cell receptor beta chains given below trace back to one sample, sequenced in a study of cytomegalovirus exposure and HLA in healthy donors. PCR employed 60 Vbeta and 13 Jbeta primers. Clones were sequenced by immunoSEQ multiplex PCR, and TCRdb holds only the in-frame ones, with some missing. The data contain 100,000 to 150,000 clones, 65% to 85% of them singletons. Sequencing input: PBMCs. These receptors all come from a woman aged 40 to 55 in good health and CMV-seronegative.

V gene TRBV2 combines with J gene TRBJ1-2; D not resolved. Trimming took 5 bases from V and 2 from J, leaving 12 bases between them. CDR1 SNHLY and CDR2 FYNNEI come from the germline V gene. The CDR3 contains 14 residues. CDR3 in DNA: TGTGCCAGCAGTCCGGAGAGCGCGAACTATGGCTACACCTTC. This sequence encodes CASSPESANYGYTF.

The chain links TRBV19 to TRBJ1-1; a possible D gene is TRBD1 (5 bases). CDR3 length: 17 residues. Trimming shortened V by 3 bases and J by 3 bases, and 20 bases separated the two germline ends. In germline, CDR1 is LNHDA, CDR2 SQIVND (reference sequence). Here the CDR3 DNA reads TGTGCCAGTAGTATTGGGGAGGTAAGGGGCGCGGACACTGAAGCTTTCTTT. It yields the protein CASSIGEVRGADTEAFF.

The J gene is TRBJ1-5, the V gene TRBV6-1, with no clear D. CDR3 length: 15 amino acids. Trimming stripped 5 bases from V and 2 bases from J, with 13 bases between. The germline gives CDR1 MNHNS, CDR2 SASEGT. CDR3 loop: CASSIDGLGNQPQHF. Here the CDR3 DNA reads TGTGCCAGCAGTATCGATGGACTAGGCAATCAGCCCCAGCATTTT.

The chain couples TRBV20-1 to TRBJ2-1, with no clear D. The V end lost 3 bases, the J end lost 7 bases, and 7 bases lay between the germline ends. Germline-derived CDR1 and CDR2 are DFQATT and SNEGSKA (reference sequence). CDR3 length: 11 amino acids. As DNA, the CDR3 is TGCAGTGCTAGTAAGCTGAATGAGCAGTTCTTC. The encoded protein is CSASKLNEQFF.

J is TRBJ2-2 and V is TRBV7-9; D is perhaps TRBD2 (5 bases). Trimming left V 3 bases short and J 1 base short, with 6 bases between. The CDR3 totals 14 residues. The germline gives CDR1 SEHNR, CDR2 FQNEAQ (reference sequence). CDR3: CASSFAGNTGELFF. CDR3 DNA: TGTGCCAGCAGCTTCGCGGGGAACACCGGGGAGCTGTTTTTT.

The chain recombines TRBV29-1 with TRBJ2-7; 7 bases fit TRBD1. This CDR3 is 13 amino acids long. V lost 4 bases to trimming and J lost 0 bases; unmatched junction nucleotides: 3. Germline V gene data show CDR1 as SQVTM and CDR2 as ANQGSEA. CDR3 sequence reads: CSVGRDSSYEQYF. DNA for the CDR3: TGCAGCGTTGGCCGGGACAGCTCCTACGAGCAGTACTTC.

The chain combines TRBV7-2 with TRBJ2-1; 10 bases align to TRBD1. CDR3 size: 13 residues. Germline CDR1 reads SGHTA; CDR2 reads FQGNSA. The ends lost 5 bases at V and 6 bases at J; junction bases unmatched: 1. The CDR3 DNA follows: TGTGCCAGCAGCCGGGACAGGGGCAATGAGCAGTTCTTC. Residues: CASSRDRGNEQFF. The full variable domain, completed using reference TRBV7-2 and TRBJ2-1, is GAGVSQSPSNKVTEKGKDVELRCDPISGHTALYWYRQSLGQGLEFLIYFQGNSAPDKSGLPSDRFSAERTGGSVSTLTIQRTQQEDSAVYLCASSRDRGNEQFFGPGTRLTVL.